Each of the 23 T cell receptor beta chains below was sequenced from the same sample in a study of cytomegalovirus exposure and HLA in healthy donors. Primers included in the PCR were 60 Vbeta and 13 Jbeta primers. The protocol was immunoSEQ multiplex PCR, while the TCRdb copy is restricted to in-frame clones and leaves out a portion. Of roughly 120,000 clones in the sample, around three quarters are singletons; the top ten hold 2.5% to 3.5%. The material sequenced was PBMCs. The source is a woman aged 18-30 years in good health and CMV-seropositive.

This sequence joins TRBV7-9 and TRBJ2-7, with 10 bases aligning to TRBD1. The CDR3 is made up of 15 amino acids. After removal of 5 bases from V and 5 bases from J, the junction contained 9 bases not matched to a gene. Germline-derived CDR1 and CDR2 are SEHNR and FQNEAQ (reference sequence). The DNA of the CDR3 is TGTGCCAGCAGCCCTTGGGACAGGGGATCCCACGAGCAGTACTTC. This codes for CASSPWDRGSHEQYF.

In this sample, this clone turned up once. The V and J genes are TRBV7-3 and TRBJ2-2; tentatively, D is TRBD1 (5 bases). The V and J ends lost 2 bases and 4 bases respectively, with 17 bases between them. This CDR3 comprises 17 residues. From germline, CDR1 is SGHTA and CDR2 FQGTGA. The CDR3 coding sequence is TGTGCCAGCAGCTTATGGCCCGGACACCGAAGCACCGGGGAGCTGTTTTTT. Residues: CASSLWPGHRSTGELFF. Together with reference TRBV7-3 and TRBJ2-2, the CDR3 gives the full variable domain: GAGVSQTPSNKVTEKGKYVELRCDPISGHTALYWYRQSLGQGPEFLIYFQGTGAADDSGLPNDRFFAVRPEGSVSTLKIQRTERGDSAVYLCASSLWPGHRSTGELFFGEGSRLTVL.

This clone was picked up a small number of times. V is TRBV28 and J is TRBJ2-5; 10 bases fit TRBD1. The trim removed 5 bases at V and 2 bases at J, leaving 8 bases unmatched. This CDR3 region has 16 residues. The germline gives CDR1 MDHEN, CDR2 SYDVKM. CDR3 amino acids: CASSPGQGVWQETQYF. The DNA for the CDR3 is TGTGCCAGCAGTCCCGGACAGGGGGTATGGCAAGAGACCCAGTACTTC.

The rearrangement joins TRBV19 to TRBJ2-1, with TRBD2 matching over 13 bases. From germline, CDR1 is LNHDA and CDR2 SQIVND (reference sequence). CDR3 length equals 17 residues. The V and J ends lost 10 bases and 0 bases, in that order; junction bases with no gene match: 9. The CDR3 here is CAIGLAGVGGSYNEQFF. DNA of the CDR3: TGTGCCATTGGACTAGCGGGAGTAGGTGGCTCCTACAATGAGCAGTTCTTC.

The chain carries TRBV6-5 and TRBJ1-2, with 7 bases aligning to TRBD1. Unmatched junction bases numbered 6, after V lost 5 bases and J lost 0 bases. The length of the CDR3 is 15 residues. Per the germline V gene, CDR1 is MNHEY and CDR2 is SVGAGI. DNA of the CDR3: TGTGCCAGCAGTACAGGGGTCCGAGCTAACTATGGCTACACCTTC. It specifies CASSTGVRANYGYTF.

The J gene is TRBJ1-2, the V gene TRBV19; no firm D call. The CDR3 is 14 residues long. With 7 bases removed from V and 1 base from J, the gap between germline ends came to 13 bases. Germline assignment: CDR1 LNHDA and CDR2 SQIVND (reference sequence). The CDR3 DNA reads TGTGCCAGTAACATTGCGAGGATTAACTATGGCTACACCTTC. Residues: CASNIARINYGYTF.

This clone was seen only once. This chain uses TRBV18 with TRBJ1-1; D gene uncertain. The CDR3 runs 14 residues. Per germline, CDR1 KGHSH and CDR2 LQKENI. V lost 4 bases and J lost 0, with 9 bases in between. The CDR3 loop reads CASSLSVLNTEAFF. The CDR3 DNA follows: TGTGCCAGCTCACTGTCAGTCCTGAACACTGAAGCTTTCTTT.

This chain uses TRBV6-1 with TRBJ1-1; TRBD1 is a possible D gene (5 bases). CDR1 is MNHNS and CDR2 is SASEGT in the germline V gene. V dropped 7 bases and J dropped 5 bases, with 14 bases sitting between them. This CDR3 is built from 13 residues. The CDR3 nucleotides read TGTGCCAGCACGGGGGGATGGGGAACTGAAGCTTTCTTT. This translates into CASTGGWGTEAFF.

The chain joins TRBV9 to TRBJ2-5; tentatively, D is TRBD1 (6 bases). Germline lookup yields CDR1 SGDLS and CDR2 YYNGEE. The CDR3 loop spans 14 amino acids. V shed 4 bases and J shed 1 base, with 11 bases lying between them. The CDR3 loop reads CASSTDSIQETQYF. CDR3 DNA: TGTGCCAGCAGCACGGACAGCATCCAAGAGACCCAGTACTTC.

This rearrangement joins TRBV2 to TRBJ1-6; 10 bases are shared with TRBD1. Germline-derived CDR1 and CDR2 are SNHLY and FYNNEI. The CDR3 loop spans 14 amino acids. After removal of 8 bases from V and 9 bases from J, the junction contained 7 bases not matched to a gene. Here the CDR3 DNA reads TGTGCCAGCGCCCCGGGGACAGGGGTTTCACCCCTCCACTTT. This gives the protein CASAPGTGVSPLHF.

The chain uses TRBV7-2 and TRBJ1-3; 9 bases agree with TRBD1. V trimming: 5 bases; J trimming: 4 bases; junction bases outside the gene matches: 9. CDR3 size: 16 residues. Germline V gene lookup returns CDR1 SGHTA and CDR2 FQGNSA. The CDR3 here is CASSALQGALGNTIYF. CDR3 nucleotide sequence: TGTGCCAGCAGCGCGCTACAGGGGGCTCTCGGAAACACCATATATTTT.

The chain joins TRBV10-1 to TRBJ2-7, with 10 positions matching TRBD2. V lost 5 bases and J lost 0; bases outside the gene matches: 7. Germline assignment: CDR1 WNHNN and CDR2 SYGVQD (reference sequence). The CDR3 is 16 residues long. The CDR3 sequence is CASSKPRLAGSYEQYF. Written as DNA, the CDR3 is TGCGCCAGCAGTAAACCGCGACTAGCGGGCTCCTACGAGCAGTACTTC.

This clone was seen a handful of times. The chain is built from TRBV4-1 and TRBJ2-4; TRBD1 agrees at 8 bases. The V gene's germline CDR1 is MGHRA and CDR2 YSYEKL. The CDR3 length is 15 residues. J lost 0 bases, V lost 4 bases, and 2 bases had no gene match. The CDR3 DNA is TGCGCCAGCAGCCTGACAGGGGAAGCCAAAAACATTCAGTACTTC. This codes for CASSLTGEAKNIQYF.

V usage is TRBV10-2 and J usage is TRBJ2-7, with 11 bases matching TRBD1. V lost 0 bases and J lost 2; bases outside the gene matches: 3. Germline CDR1 WSHSY, CDR2 SAAADI. The length of the CDR3 is 16 residues. Written as DNA, the CDR3 is TGCGCCAGCAGTGAGTCAGGGACAGGGGGGGCCTACGAGCAGTACTTC. It yields the protein CASSESGTGGAYEQYF.

The sample holds one count of this clone. V and J are TRBV6-4 and TRBJ2-7, with TRBD1 as a possible D gene (5 bases). The germline V and J ends were trimmed by 3 bases and 6 bases, with 12 bases remaining between them. This CDR3 region has 13 residues. Germline V gives CDR1 MRHNA, CDR2 SNTAGT. The CDR3 DNA reads TGTGCCAGCAGTGAACAGGCGCTTGGCGAGCAGTACTTC. This codes for CASSEQALGEQYF.

The V call is TRBV9, the J call TRBJ2-5; perhaps TRBD2 as D (6 bases). Between the trimmed V and J ends, which lost 2 bases and 5 bases, there was a span of 13 bases. Germline assignment: CDR1 SGDLS and CDR2 YYNGEE. The CDR3 contains 14 residues. CDR3 nucleotide sequence: TGTGCCAGCAGCGTCGGACCGGGGGAGGAGACCCAGTACTTC. This encodes CASSVGPGEETQYF.

The chain is built from TRBV6-1 and TRBJ2-3, with 9 bases matching TRBD1. CDR1 is MNHNS and CDR2 is SASEGT in the germline V gene. The V and J ends lost 7 bases and 6 bases, in that order; junction bases with no gene match: 2. The CDR3 contains 12 residues. The CDR3 DNA sequence: TGTGCCAGCAACGACAGGGGGGATACGCAGTATTTT. Its protein product is CASNDRGDTQYF.

J is TRBJ2-3 and V is TRBV7-9; D is ambiguous. V dropped 5 bases and J dropped 4 bases, with 4 bases sitting between them. The germline V gene encodes CDR1 SEHNR and CDR2 FQNEAQ (reference sequence). CDR3 length equals 11 residues. The CDR3 spells CASSPADTQYF. CDR3 coding DNA: TGTGCCAGCAGCCCCGCAGATACGCAGTATTTT.

This chain connects TRBV30 to TRBJ2-1; 12 nucleotides agree with TRBD2. Germline lookup yields CDR1 GTSNPN and CDR2 SVGIG (reference sequence). The CDR3 is made up of 16 amino acids. V gave up 3 bases and J gave up 5 bases; unmatched junction bases: 8. The CDR3 region has the DNA TGTGCCTGGAGGGACGGACTAGCGGGATATCACAATGAGCAGTTCTTC. Amino acid sequence: CAWRDGLAGYHNEQFF.

The V and J genes are TRBV4-1 and TRBJ2-5; TRBD2 might be the D (5 bases). Per germline, CDR1 MGHRA and CDR2 YSYEKL. This CDR3 comprises 17 residues. V lost 1 base and J lost 7, with 22 bases in between. In nucleotides, the CDR3 is TGCGCCAGCAGCCAAGGAGGAGGATGGCGGAGTTCCGGGACCCAGTACTTC. Translating it yields CASSQGGGWRSSGTQYF.

The chain combines TRBV5-1 with TRBJ2-3, with TRBD1 identical over 8 bases. The trim removed 4 bases at V and 1 base at J, leaving 8 bases unmatched. This CDR3 has 16 amino acids. Germline loops: CDR1 SGHRS, CDR2 YFSETQ. The CDR3 nucleotides are TGCGCCAGCAGCCCCAGGGGGCGCGGAGGCACAGATACGCAGTATTTT. Translated: CASSPRGRGGTDTQYF.

The chain employs TRBV6-1 and TRBJ2-5; TRBD1 agrees at 8 bases. The V and J ends lost 3 bases and 6 bases, in that order; junction bases with no gene match: 3. This CDR3 is built from 13 residues. The germline V gene encodes CDR1 MNHNS and CDR2 SASEGT. CDR3 bases: TGTGCCAGCAGTGACTACAGGGGGAAGACCCAGTACTTC. This codes for CASSDYRGKTQYF.

The V gene is TRBV6-5, the J gene TRBJ1-5; 7 nucleotides align to TRBD1. V was pared by 5 bases and J by 6 bases, with 4 bases of the junction left unmatched. The CDR3 loop spans 13 amino acids. Germline CDR1 reads MNHEY; CDR2 reads SVGAGI. CDR3 sequence: CASSATGVQPQHF. CDR3 in DNA: TGTGCCAGCAGTGCCACAGGGGTTCAGCCCCAGCATTTT.